This T cell receptor beta chain was profiled in a study of blood T cell repertoires in COVID-19. Only in-frame clones appear in the TCRdb table, and some are missing; sequencing was by immunoSEQ multiplex PCR. The sample has some 200,000 clones, around 85% seen once. V shed 4 bases and J 6 bases; nucleotides not matched to a gene: 8. Per the germline V gene, CDR1 is MNHEY and CDR2 is SVGAGI. The CDR3 is 14 residues long. The receptor was isolated from a woman in her seventies with COVID-19, enrolled during active disease. The sequencing sample was made of peripheral blood. The V and J genes are TRBV6-5 and TRBJ1-2; 7 nucleotides align to TRBD1. CDR3 sequence: CASSSPGTADGYTF. Here the CDR3 DNA reads TGTGCCAGCAGTTCTCCCGGGACAGCTGATGGCTACACCTTC.